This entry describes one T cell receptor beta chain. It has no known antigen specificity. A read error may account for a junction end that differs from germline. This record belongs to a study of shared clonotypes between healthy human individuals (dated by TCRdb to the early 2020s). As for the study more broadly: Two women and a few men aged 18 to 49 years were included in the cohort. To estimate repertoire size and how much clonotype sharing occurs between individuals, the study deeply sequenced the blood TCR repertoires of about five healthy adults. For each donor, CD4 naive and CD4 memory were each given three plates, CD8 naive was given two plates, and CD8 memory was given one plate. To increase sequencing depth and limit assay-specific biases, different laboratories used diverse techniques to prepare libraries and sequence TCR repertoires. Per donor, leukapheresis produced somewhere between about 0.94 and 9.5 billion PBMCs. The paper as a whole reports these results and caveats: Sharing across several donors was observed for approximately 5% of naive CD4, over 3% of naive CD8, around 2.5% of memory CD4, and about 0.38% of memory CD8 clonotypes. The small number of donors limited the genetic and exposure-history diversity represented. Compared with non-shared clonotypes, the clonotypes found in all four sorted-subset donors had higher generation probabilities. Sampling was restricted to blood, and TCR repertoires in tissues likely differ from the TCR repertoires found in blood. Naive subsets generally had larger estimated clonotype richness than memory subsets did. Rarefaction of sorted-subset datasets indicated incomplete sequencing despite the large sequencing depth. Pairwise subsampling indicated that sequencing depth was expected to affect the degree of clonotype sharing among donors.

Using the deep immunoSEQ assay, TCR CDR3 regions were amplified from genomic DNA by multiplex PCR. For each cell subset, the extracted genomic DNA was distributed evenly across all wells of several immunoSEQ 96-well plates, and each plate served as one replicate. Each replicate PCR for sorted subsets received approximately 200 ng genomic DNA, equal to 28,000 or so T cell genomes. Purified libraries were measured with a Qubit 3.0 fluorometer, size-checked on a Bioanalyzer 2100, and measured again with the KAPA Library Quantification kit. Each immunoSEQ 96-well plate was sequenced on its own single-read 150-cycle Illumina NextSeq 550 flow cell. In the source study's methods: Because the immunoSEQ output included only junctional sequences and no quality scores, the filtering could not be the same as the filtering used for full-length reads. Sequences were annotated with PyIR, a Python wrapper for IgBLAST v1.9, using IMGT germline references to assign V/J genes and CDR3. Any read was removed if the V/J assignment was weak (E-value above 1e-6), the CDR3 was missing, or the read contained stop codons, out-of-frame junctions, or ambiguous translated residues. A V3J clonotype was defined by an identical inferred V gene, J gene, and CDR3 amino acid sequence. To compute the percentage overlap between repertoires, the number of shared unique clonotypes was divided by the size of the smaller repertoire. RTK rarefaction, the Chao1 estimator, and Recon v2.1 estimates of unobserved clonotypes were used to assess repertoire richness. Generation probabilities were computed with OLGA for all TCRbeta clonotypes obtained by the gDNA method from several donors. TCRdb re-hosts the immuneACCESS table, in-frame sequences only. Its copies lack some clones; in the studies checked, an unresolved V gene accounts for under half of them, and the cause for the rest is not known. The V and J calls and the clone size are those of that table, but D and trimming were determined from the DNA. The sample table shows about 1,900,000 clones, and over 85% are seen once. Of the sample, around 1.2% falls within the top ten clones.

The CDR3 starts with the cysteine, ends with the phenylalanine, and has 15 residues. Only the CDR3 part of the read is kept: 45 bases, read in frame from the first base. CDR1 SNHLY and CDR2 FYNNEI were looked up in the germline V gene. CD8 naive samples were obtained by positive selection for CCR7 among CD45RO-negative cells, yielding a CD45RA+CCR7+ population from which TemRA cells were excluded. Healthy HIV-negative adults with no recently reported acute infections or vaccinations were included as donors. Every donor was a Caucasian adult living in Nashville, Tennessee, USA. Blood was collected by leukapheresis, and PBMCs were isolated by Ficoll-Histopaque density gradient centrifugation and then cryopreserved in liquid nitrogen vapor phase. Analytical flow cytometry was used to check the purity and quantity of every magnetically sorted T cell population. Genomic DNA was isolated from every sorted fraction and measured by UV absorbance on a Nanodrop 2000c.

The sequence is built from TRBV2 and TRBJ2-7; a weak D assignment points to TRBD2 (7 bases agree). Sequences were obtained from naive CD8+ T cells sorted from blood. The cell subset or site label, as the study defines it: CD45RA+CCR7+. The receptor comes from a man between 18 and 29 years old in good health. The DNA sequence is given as TGTGCCAGCAGGGAAGGGGGGGGTCTTTCCTACGAGCAGTACTTC. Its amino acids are CASREGGGLSYEQYF.